The rows below give T cell receptor beta chains drawn from one sample of a study of OX40 agonist ivuxolimab in advanced cancers. TCRdb's table, derived via immunoSEQ multiplex PCR, lists solely in-frame clones and lacks some. Of more than 65,000 clones listed, around 91% are singletons. This specimen consisted of CD4+ or CD8+ T cells sorted from blood, obtained in a trial of the OX40 agonist ivuxolimab. These receptors came from an adult with an advanced solid tumor such as melanoma, head and neck, liver or kidney cancer. CDR3s leave out the opening cysteine and the closing phenylalanine or tryptophan. Fields, in order: J gene, V gene, CDR3 protein.

j_call: TRBJ2-1; v_call: TRBV7-3; cdr3_aa: ASSLSGRVNEQF
j_call: TRBJ1-5; v_call: TRBV28; cdr3_aa: ASSPTGTGKNQPQH
j_call: TRBJ2-7; v_call: TRBV27; cdr3_aa: ASSFRVSSYEQY
j_call: TRBJ2-1; v_call: TRBV5-1; cdr3_aa: ASSSGLAGGWNEQF
j_call: TRBJ1-2; v_call: TRBV29-1; cdr3_aa: SVDRVYGYT
j_call: TRBJ2-3; v_call: TRBV5-8; cdr3_aa: ASRVASGNTDTQY
j_call: TRBJ2-2; v_call: TRBV7-2; cdr3_aa: ASSYRQFANTGELF
j_call: TRBJ1-2; v_call: TRBV7-8; cdr3_aa: ASSPTNYGYT
j_call: TRBJ2-5; v_call: TRBV6-5; cdr3_aa: ASSYGTGGAETQY
j_call: TRBJ2-1; v_call: TRBV29-1; cdr3_aa: SVEYEREAYNEQF
j_call: TRBJ2-2; v_call: TRBV6-5; cdr3_aa: ASSYSRQGKRELF
j_call: TRBJ2-7; v_call: TRBV6-5; cdr3_aa: ASSYGGEQY
j_call: TRBJ2-5; v_call: TRBV7-2; cdr3_aa: ASSLTRGGETQY
j_call: TRBJ1-2; v_call: TRBV28; cdr3_aa: ASTLTQPYGYT
j_call: TRBJ2-7; v_call: TRBV14; cdr3_aa: ASSQRKGLASYEQY
j_call: TRBJ2-3; v_call: TRBV7-2; cdr3_aa: ASRVSGGQQGTQY
j_call: TRBJ2-7; v_call: TRBV21-1; cdr3_aa: ASSKLEQGSYEQY